This T cell receptor (beta chain) was observed in a study of T cells in Graves' hyperthyroidism and ophthalmopathy (dated by TCRdb to the late 2010s). Background on the whole study: To identify TCR V-J signatures that set the groups apart, the researchers used a discovery cohort of about a hundred patients, made up of around 40 with Graves' ophthalmopathy and about 59 with stable Graves' hyperthyroidism. An independent validation cohort of fewer than 20 hyperthyroidism patients and approximately 16 patients who later progressed to ophthalmopathy tested prospective prediction of ophthalmopathy. The roughly 94 discovery patients were randomly split 7:3 into training and test sets. In addition, the study compared T-cell repertoires in thyroid tissue and in blood from six Graves' hyperthyroidism patients. After blood sampling, hyperthyroidism patients were treated with methimazole at a starting dose of 30 mg daily, and ophthalmopathy patients were treated with high-dose intravenous methylprednisolone. The paper describes TCR Vbeta CDR3 sequencing of around 140 peripheral blood samples, made up of 43 ophthalmopathy patients, approximately 73 hyperthyroidism patients and roughly 17 progressor patients. Findings and caveats that apply to the study as a whole: Sample size was not statistically predetermined, and blinding of investigators to group allocation was not performed. Blood samples also contained most of the expanded thyroid clonotypes (frequency above 0.001), which suggests that blood repertoires may reflect thyroid immune responses. In validation, progression to ophthalmopathy was predicted by the model with 70.59% sensitivity and 72% to 85% specificity, a median of about 6 months before onset. A model built on a 13 V-J signature distinguished ophthalmopathy from stable hyperthyroidism, reaching around 90% sensitivity and about 81% specificity in cross-validation and 80%/75% in testing.

The TCR beta CDR3 regions were amplified from RNA transcripts. The TCR CDR3 was subjected to a first round of RT-PCR using the HTBI primer set and the Qiagen OneStep RT-PCR kit. A second multiplex PCR round built the libraries, followed by size selection and purification. The libraries were sequenced on an Illumina HiSeq2000 using paired-end 100 bp reads. On the authors' methods: SOAPnuke was used to process the raw data, removing reads that contained adapters or uncalled bases, had a mean Phred below 15, or lacked an exact match to the constant primer or identifier. COPE v1.2.5 was used to merge high-quality paired reads, and clonotypes were defined as unique nucleotide sequences. Clonotypes were aligned to IMGT TRBV, TRBD and TRBJ reference segments using MiTCR v1.1. Only V-J combinations with frequency above 0.0001, covering 99% to 99.2% of repertoires, were analysed. A TCS score was defined as the ratio between F50 (clonal expansion) and ExV (chaos), using BLOSUM62-based TCRdist between CDR3 peptides within each V-J. Welch's t-statistics and random forest reduced some 510 V-J features to under 15, which were used in a naive Bayes classifier (R e1071). The Morisita-Horn index was used to measure how similar the thyroid and blood repertoires were. In-frame beta chains were kept once TCRdb had trimmed the public reads at Q25 with fastp and called clones with MiXCR. When rows share a CDR3 protein, they turn into one entry using the most common DNA and genes. The V and J calls follow TCRdb's processing rather than the paper's. The sample yields 530,000 or so distinct CDR3 sequences; roughly 50% were counted once. The top ten constitute around 8% of the sample.

Stable Graves' hyperthyroidism was defined as the absence of progression to ophthalmopathy over 18 months of follow-up. Hyperthyroidism patients were newly diagnosed, had a disease duration of under 2 months, and were aged 18 to 65 years. The study excluded patients with uncontrolled infections, other autoimmune diseases, pregnancy or lactation. Diagnoses were established on the basis of clinical symptoms, serum thyroxine and TRAb, thyroid ultrasound, and orbital computed tomography. Total RNA was extracted with Trizol reagent, and quality was checked on an Agilent 2100 Bioanalyzer. This clonotype was seen repeatedly, ten times or more. Its specific antigen is unknown. The record has no base qualities; no much larger clone is one base away. Counted from cysteine to phenylalanine, this CDR3 has 16 amino acids. The kept DNA is CDR3 alone, 48 bases in frame from the first base. Sequences SNHLY (CDR1) and FYNNEI (CDR2) are obtained from the germline V gene. Trimming removed 6 bases from V and 5 bases from J, leaving 22 bases between the germline ends.

The clonotype was recovered from a woman aged 18-30 years with Graves' hyperthyroidism. Source material: peripheral blood or thyroid tissue (not recorded which). Recombination joined TRBV2 with TRBJ1-1; TRBD1 could be the D gene, as 5 bases match. The CDR3 sequence is CASRHRGVSLWTEAFF. The DNA sequence is as follows: TGTGCCAGCAGACATAGGGGTGTTTCTCTCTGGACTGAAGCTTTCTTT.